This TCR beta chain emerged from a study of blood T cells in healthy people across ages. General study results and limits: The authors considered diversity estimates from one million T cells to be underestimates.

There were healthy Caucasian individuals from Russia, aged roughly 6 to 90, serving as donors. Each of the donors had 8 to 10 milliliters of peripheral blood drawn into EDTA-treated Vacutainer tubes. The use of a sample-barcoded 5' primer and a J-beta primer mix characterized a second PCR of about 6 to 11 cycles. The template-switch adaptor was a 5' adaptor with 12 random nucleotides. It tagged each cDNA molecule. TCRdb re-called the 5' RACE reads with MiXCR, one entry per CDR3 protein. The data hold 1.4 million or so distinct CDR3 sequences, with roughly two fifths observed a single time. For this clonotype: Antigen unknown.

The sequenced sample consisted of blood. The clonotype was recovered from a young woman in good health.

The CDR3 DNA is TGTGCCAGCAGTAAAAACACAGATACGCAGTATTTT. Translated, it gives CASSKNTDTQYF. The chain has TRBV7-2 and TRBJ2-3; D is unresolved. Per the germline V gene, CDR1 is SGHTA and CDR2 is FQGNSA. This CDR3 contains 12 residues. V lost 6 bases and J lost 2, with 6 bases in between.